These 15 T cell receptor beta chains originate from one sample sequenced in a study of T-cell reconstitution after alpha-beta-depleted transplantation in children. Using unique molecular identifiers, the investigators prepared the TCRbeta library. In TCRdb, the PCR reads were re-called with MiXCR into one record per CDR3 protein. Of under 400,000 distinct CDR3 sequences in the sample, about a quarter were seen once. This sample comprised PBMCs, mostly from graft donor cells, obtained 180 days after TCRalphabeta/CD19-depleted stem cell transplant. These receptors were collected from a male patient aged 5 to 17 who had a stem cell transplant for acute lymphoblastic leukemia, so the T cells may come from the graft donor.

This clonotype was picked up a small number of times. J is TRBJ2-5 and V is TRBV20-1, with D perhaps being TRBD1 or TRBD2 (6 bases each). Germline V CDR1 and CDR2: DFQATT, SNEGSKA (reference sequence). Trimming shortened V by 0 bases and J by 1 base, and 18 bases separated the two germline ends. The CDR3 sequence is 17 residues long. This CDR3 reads CSARDAGHLTVQETQYF. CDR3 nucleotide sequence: TGCAGTGCTAGAGATGCGGGACACCTTACGGTCCAAGAGACCCAGTACTTC.

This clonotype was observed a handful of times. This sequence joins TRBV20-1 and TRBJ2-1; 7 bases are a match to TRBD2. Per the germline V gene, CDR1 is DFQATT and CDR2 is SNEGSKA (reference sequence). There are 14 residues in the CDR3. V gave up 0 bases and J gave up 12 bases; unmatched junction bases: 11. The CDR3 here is CSARDGLAVYGQFF. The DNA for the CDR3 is TGCAGTGCTAGAGATGGTCTAGCGGTATATGGGCAGTTCTTC.

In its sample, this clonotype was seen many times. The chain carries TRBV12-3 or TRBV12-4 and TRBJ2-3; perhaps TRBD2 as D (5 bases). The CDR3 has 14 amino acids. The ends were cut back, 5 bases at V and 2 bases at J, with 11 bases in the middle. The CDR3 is CASSITRYTDTQYF. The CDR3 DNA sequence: TGTGCCAGCAGTATCACTAGGTACACAGATACGCAGTATTTT.

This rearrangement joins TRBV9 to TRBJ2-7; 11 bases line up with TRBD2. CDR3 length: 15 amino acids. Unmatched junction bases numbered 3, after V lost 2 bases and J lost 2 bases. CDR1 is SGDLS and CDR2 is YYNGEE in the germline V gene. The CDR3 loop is CASSVTSGSAYEQYF. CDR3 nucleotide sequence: TGTGCCAGCAGCGTCACTAGCGGGAGCGCCTACGAGCAGTACTTC.

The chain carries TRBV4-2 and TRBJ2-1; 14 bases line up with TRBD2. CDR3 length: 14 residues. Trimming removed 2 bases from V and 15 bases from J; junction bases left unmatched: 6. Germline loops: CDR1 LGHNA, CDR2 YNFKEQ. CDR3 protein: CASSQKTSGRALFF. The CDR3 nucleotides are TGTGCCAGCAGCCAAAAGACTAGCGGGAGGGCGCTGTTCTTC.

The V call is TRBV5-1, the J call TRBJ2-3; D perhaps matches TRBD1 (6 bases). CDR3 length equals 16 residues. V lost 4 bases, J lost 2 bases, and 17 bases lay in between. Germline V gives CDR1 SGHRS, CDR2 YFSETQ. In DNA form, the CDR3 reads TGCGCCAGCAGCAGTCATGGACAGCCAGCCACAGATACGCAGTATTTT. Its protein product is CASSSHGQPATDTQYF.

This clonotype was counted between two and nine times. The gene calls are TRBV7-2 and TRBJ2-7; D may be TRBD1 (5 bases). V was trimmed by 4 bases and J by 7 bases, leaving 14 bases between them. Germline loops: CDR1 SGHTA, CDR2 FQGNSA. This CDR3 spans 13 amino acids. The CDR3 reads CASSSVRVWEQYF. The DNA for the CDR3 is TGTGCCAGCAGCTCAGTCAGGGTTTGGGAGCAGTACTTC. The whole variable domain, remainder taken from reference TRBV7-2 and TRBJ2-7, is GAGVSQSPSNKVTEKGKDVELRCDPISGHTALYWYRQSLGQGLEFLIYFQGNSAPDKSGLPSDRFSAERTGGSVSTLTIQRTQQEDSAVYLCASSSVRVWEQYFGPGTRLTVT.

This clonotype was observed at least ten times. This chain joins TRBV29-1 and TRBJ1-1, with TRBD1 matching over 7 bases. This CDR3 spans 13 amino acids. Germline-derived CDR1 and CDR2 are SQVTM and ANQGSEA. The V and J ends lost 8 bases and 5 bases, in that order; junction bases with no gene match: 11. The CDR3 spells CSSLQGSGTEAFF. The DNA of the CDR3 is TGCAGCTCGTTACAGGGGTCGGGGACTGAAGCTTTCTTT.

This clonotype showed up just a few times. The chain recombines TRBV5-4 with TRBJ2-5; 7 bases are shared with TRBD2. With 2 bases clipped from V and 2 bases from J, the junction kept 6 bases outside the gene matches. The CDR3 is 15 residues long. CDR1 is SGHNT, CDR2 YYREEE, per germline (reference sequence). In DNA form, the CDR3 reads TGTGCCAGCAGCTTTCTTCGGGAGGAACAAGAGACCCAGTACTTC. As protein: CASSFLREEQETQYF.

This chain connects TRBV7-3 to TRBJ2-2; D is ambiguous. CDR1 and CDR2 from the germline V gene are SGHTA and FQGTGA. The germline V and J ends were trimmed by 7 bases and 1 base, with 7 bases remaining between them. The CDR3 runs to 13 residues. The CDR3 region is CASTSMNTGELFF. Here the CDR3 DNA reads TGTGCCAGCACCTCTATGAACACCGGGGAGCTGTTTTTT.

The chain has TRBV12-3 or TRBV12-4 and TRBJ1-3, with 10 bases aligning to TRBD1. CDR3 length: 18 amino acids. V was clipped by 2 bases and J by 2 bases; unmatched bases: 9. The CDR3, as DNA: TGTGCCAGCAGTTTACGAGGGACAGGGGAGTATGCTGGAAACACCATATATTTT. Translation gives CASSLRGTGEYAGNTIYF.

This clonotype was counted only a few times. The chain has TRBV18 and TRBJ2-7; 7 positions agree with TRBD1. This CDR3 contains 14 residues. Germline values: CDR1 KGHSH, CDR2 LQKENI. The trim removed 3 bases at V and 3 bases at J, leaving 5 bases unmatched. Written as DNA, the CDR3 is TGTGCCAGCTCACCGACAGGGATGAACTACGAGCAGTACTTC. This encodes CASSPTGMNYEQYF.

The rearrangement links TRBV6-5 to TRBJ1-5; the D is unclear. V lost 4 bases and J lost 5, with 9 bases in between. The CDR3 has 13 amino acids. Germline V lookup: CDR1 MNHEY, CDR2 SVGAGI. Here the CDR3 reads CASSSEWDQPQHF. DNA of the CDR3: TGTGCCAGCAGTTCCGAGTGGGATCAGCCCCAGCATTTT.

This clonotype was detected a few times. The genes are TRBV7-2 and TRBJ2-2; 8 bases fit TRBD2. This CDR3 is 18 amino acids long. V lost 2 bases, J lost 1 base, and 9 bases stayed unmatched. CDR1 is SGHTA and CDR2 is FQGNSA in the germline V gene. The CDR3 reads CASSLSSAGVGNTGELFF. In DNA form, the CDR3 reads TGTGCCAGCAGCTTATCGTCAGCGGGAGTAGGGAACACCGGGGAGCTGTTTTTT.

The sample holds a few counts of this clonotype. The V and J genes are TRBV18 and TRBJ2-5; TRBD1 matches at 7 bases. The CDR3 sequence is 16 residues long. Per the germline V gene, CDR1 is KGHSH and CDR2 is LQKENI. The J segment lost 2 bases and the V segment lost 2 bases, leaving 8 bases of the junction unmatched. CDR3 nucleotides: TGTGCCAGCTCACCAGGACAGGCGAAGGTACAAGAGACCCAGTACTTC. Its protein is CASSPGQAKVQETQYF. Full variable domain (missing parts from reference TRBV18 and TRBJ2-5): NAGVMQNPRHLVRRRGQEARLRCSPMKGHSHVYWYRQLPEEGLKFMVYLQKENIIDESGMPKERFSAEFPKEGPSILRIQQVVRGDSAAYFCASSPGQAKVQETQYFGPGTRLLVL.